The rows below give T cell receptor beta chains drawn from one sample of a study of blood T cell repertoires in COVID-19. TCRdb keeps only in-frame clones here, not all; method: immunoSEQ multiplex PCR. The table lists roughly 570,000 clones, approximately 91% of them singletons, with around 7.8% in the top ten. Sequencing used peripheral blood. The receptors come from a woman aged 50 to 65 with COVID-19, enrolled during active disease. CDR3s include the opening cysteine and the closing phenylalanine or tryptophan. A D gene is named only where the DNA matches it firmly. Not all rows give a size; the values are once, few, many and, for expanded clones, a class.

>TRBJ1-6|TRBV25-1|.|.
CASSAIQGWGSPLHF
TGTGCCAGCAGCGCTATACAGGGATGGGGATCACCCCTCCACTTT
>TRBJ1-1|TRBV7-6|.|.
CASSLGRGRGEAFF
TGTGCCAGCAGCTTAGGACGGGGGAGGGGTGAAGCTTTCTTT
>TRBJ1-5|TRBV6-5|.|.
CASSPSPRGNQPQHF
TGTGCCAGCAGCCCATCCCCGCGAGGCAATCAGCCCCAGCATTTT
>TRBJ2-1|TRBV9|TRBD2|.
CASSARSGTSGTNEQFF
TGTGCCAGCAGCGCAAGATCCGGGACTAGCGGTACCAATGAGCAGTTCTTC
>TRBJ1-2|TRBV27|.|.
CASRETVRNGYTF
TGTGCCAGCAGGGAGACAGTGAGGAATGGCTACACCTTC
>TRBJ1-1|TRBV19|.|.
CASNYRLPNTEAFF
TGTGCCAGTAACTACAGGTTGCCGAACACTGAAGCTTTCTTT
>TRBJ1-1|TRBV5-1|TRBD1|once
CASSLDRGRDTEAFF
TGCGCCAGCAGCCTAGACAGGGGTAGGGACACTGAAGCTTTCTTT
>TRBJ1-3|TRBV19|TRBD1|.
CASSPDRGGRNTIYF
TGTGCCAGTAGTCCGGACAGGGGAGGAAGGAACACCATATATTTT
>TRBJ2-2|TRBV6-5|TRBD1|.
CASSPGTANTGELFF
TGTGCCAGCAGTCCCGGGACAGCGAACACCGGGGAGCTGTTTTTT
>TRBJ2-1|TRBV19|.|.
CASSMWGDSYNEQFF
TGTGCCAGTAGTATGTGGGGGGACTCCTACAATGAGCAGTTCTTC
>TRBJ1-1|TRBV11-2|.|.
CASSLGAGVMNTEAFF
TGTGCCAGCAGCTTAGGAGCAGGGGTCATGAACACTGAAGCTTTCTTT
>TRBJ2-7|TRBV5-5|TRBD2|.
CASSLGTSGGPGREQYF
TGTGCCAGCAGCTTGGGGACTAGCGGGGGCCCGGGGAGAGAGCAGTACTTC
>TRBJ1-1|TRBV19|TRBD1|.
CASSRWSGGSFGRTEAFF
TGTGCCAGTAGTAGGTGGTCAGGGGGCAGTTTTGGTAGGACTGAAGCTTTCTTT
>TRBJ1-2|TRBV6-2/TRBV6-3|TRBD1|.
CASSHRGEGYTF
TGTGCCAGCAGCCACAGGGGGGAAGGCTACACCTTC
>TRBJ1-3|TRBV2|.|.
CASSEDRVVNTIYF
TGTGCCAGCAGTGAAGACAGGGTCGTAAACACCATATATTTT
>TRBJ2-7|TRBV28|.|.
CASSLNTLGGTYEQYF
TGTGCCAGCAGTTTAAACACCTTGGGGGGAACCTACGAGCAGTACTTC
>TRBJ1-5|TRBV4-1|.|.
CASSPRDSVRNQPQHF
TGCGCCAGCAGCCCCCGAGACAGCGTGCGCAATCAGCCCCAGCATTTT
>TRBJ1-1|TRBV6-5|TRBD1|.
CASSWDRRGTEAFF
TGTGCCAGCAGTTGGGACAGAAGAGGCACTGAAGCTTTCTTT
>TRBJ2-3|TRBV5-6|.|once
CASSWAGTPRADTQYF
TGTGCCAGCAGCTGGGCGGGGACTCCTCGCGCAGATACGCAGTATTTT
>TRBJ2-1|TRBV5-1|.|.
CASSLAAGYNEQFF
TGCGCCAGCAGCTTGGCAGCAGGATACAATGAGCAGTTCTTC